Included here is one TCR beta chain sequence, with context. Its antigen is as yet unknown. The data are from a study of CD8 T cell repertoires and HIV-1 epitope variants. Overall study context: Separate wells received one of Twenty-five Gag or Nef variant peptides. Findings of the study overall: The assay identified only TCR beta chains of antigen-proliferating T cells.

Germline V lookup: CDR1 SEHNR, CDR2 FQNEAQ (reference sequence). The CDR3 extends over 13 amino acids. V lost 5 bases, J lost 6 bases, and 2 bases stayed unmatched. Sequencing of TCR beta CDR3 used immunoSEQ survey depth. Profiling relied on immunoSEQ multiplex PCR, and the TCRdb table lists in-frame clones only, not all of them. Of 5,500 to 7,500 clones detected, around 62% appear once; the ten largest clones hold 45%. The source is a male donor with HIV. The sample was cultured CD8+ T cells derived from PBMCs. The chain carries TRBV7-9 and TRBJ2-1; TRBD1 agrees at 9 bases. CDR3 residues: CASSQDRGNEQFF. The DNA for the CDR3 is TGTGCCAGCAGCCAGGACAGGGGCAATGAGCAGTTCTTC.